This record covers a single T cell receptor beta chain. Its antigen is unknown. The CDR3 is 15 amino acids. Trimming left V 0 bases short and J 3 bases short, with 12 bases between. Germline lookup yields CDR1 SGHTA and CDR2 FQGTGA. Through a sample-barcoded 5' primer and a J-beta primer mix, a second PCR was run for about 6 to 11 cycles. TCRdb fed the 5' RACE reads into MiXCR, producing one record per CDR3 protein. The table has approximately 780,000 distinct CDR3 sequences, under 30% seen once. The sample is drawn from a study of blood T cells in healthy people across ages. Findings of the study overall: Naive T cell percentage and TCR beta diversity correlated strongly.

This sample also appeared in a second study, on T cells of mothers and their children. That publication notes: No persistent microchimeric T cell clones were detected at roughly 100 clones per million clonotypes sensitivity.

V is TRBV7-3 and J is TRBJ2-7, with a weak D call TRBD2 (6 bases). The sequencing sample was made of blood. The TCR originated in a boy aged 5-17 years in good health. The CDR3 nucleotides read TGTGCCAGCAGCTTAACCGCGGGACCGAACTACGAGCAGTACTTC. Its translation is CASSLTAGPNYEQYF.